Sequencing of this TCR beta chain was carried out in a study of shared clonotypes between healthy human individuals (dated by TCRdb to the early 2020s). About the study as a whole: Two women and a few men aged 18 to 49 years were included in the cohort. For each donor, three plates each were used for CD4 naive and CD4 memory, two plates were used for CD8 naive, and one plate was used for CD8 memory. To estimate repertoire size and how much clonotype sharing occurs between individuals, the study deeply sequenced the blood TCR repertoires of about 5 healthy adults. To increase sequencing depth and limit assay-specific biases, different laboratories used diverse techniques to prepare libraries and sequence TCR repertoires. Per donor, leukapheresis produced somewhere between about 0.85 and 10 billion PBMCs. Results and caveats for the whole study, not just this receptor: Pairwise subsampling indicated that sequencing depth was expected to affect the degree of clonotype sharing among donors. Naive subsets generally had larger estimated clonotype richness than memory subsets did. Even with the large sequencing depth, rarefaction of the sorted-subset datasets indicated that sequencing was incomplete. Sampling was limited to blood, and TCR repertoires in tissue likely differ from TCR repertoires in blood. Clonotypes shared by all four sorted-subset donors showed higher generation probabilities than non-shared clonotypes. Because the study included only a small number of donors, the genetic and exposure-history diversity represented was limited. Across a handful of donors, roughly 5.4% of naive CD4, 3% to 3.5% of naive CD8, 2% to 2.5% of memory CD4, and approximately 0.4% of memory CD8 clonotypes were shared.

Spanning cysteine to phenylalanine, the CDR3 consists of 14 amino acids. Solely the CDR3 DNA is kept, with 42 bases framed from the first base. Looking up the germline V gene yields CDR1 SQVTM and CDR2 ANQGSEA. Trimming removed 6 bases from V and 5 bases from J, leaving 16 bases between the germline ends. Healthy HIV-negative adults with no recently reported acute infections or vaccinations were included as donors. All donors were Caucasian adults living in Nashville, Tennessee, USA. CD4+ T cells were enriched by magnetic negative selection; naive cells were then positively selected on CD45RA, and the negative fraction formed the memory subset. Blood was collected by leukapheresis, and PBMCs were isolated by Ficoll-Histopaque density gradient centrifugation and then cryopreserved in liquid nitrogen vapor phase. Analytical flow cytometry was used to check the purity and quantity of every magnetically sorted T cell population. Genomic DNA was isolated from each sorted fraction and quantified by UV absorbance on a Nanodrop 2000c.

Using the deep immunoSEQ assay, multiplex PCR amplified TCR CDR3 regions from genomic DNA. For each cell subset, the extracted genomic DNA was distributed evenly across all wells of several immunoSEQ 96-well plates, and each plate served as one replicate. For sorted subsets, approximately 210 ng of genomic DNA, equivalent to 25,000 to 35,000 T cell genomes, went into each replicate PCR. Purified libraries were quantified with a Qubit 3.0 fluorometer, sized on a Bioanalyzer 2100, and re-quantified with the KAPA Library Quantification kit. Every immunoSEQ 96-well plate was sequenced on a dedicated single-read 150-cycle Illumina NextSeq 550 flow cell. Per the original workflow: The immunoSEQ output contained only junctional sequences without quality scores, so filtering could not match that applied to full-length reads. To assign V/J genes and CDR3, sequences were annotated using PyIR, a Python wrapper for IgBLAST v1.9, with IMGT germline references. Reads with weak V/J assignments (E-value above 1e-6), missing CDR3, stop codons, out-of-frame junctions, or ambiguous translated residues were removed. V3J clonotypes were defined as sequences sharing an identical inferred V gene, J gene, and CDR3 amino acid sequence. Percentage overlap between repertoires was calculated by dividing the number of shared unique clonotypes by the size of the smaller repertoire. RTK rarefaction, the Chao1 estimator, and Recon v2.1 estimates of unobserved clonotypes were used to assess repertoire richness. Generation probabilities for all TCRbeta clonotypes obtained by the gDNA method from a handful of donors were computed using OLGA. TCRdb provides this immuneACCESS table in a form limited to in-frame rearrangements. Some clones are lacking; in checked studies, under half of them reflect an unresolved V gene, and why the rest are absent is not known. For V, J and clone size, that table is used; D and trimming come from the DNA. This sample comprises 1.6 million or so clones, more than 95% of them detected only once. Of the sample, more than 0.9% is held by the ten largest clones.

As regards this clone: Its antigen remains undetermined. No much larger clone exists at a distance of one base, and base qualities are not known.

The origin of this receptor is a man aged 25-45 years in good health. This sequence uses TRBV29-1 and TRBJ1-4, with TRBD1 as a weak D call on 5 bases. Sequencing used naive CD4+ T cells sorted from blood. According to the study, the label for this sample's cell subset or site signals: CD45RA+ positively selected. The nucleotides are TGCAGCGTCATGGGGGTCCTGAGAAATGAAAAACTGTTTTTT. This codes for CSVMGVLRNEKLFF.